This TCR beta chain was sequenced in a study of cytomegalovirus exposure and HLA in healthy donors (dated by TCRdb to the late 2010s). About the study as a whole: In an earlier analysis of 587 of the donors, 276 Gb of sequence data and approximately 100 million unique TCR beta sequences from 150 million to 200 million T cells were reported. An early release covering 550 to 700 HLA-typed donors comprised roughly 300 gigabases of sequencing data and 65 million to 100 million unique TCR sequences. Of the roughly 400 genotyped donors, roughly 76% were placed in the genetic ancestry cluster associated with self-reported Caucasian donors. The study aimed to test whether cataloging public T cell receptors could reveal signatures of past pathogen exposure. The study used immunosequencing to profile the T cell repertoires of approximately 650 subjects and linked those repertoires to cytomegalovirus serostatus. Besides the first cohort of some 670 subjects, a separate validation cohort made up of 120 different subjects was used. To predict cytomegalovirus infection status, the study brought together high-throughput TCR immunosequencing, statistical association of individual TCRs with disease status, and machine learning. A later analysis re-analyzed previously published TCR beta repertoires from 666 donors and added high-resolution HLA genotyping to study TCR occurrence patterns. Rather than drawing on any new phenotypic data, the later analysis identified candidate immune exposures from TCR beta sequences and the way those sequences occurred across donors. To decide whether each TCR beta V gene segment behaved as functional or pseudogenic, an earlier analysis of some 540 of the donors relied on high-throughput TCR beta sequencing. Donor age, sex, ethnicity and CMV serostatus were compiled alongside the repertoire data. A later genetic analysis used genome-wide SNP genotypes for about three fifths of the 666 donors, treating that subset as a discovery cohort. Every discovery cohort repertoire had been produced on one sequencing platform. HLA typing covered class I and class II loci at four-digit resolution. The number of donors typed differed by locus, with roughly 620-630 for A, B, C, DRB1 and DQB1, over 500 for DQA1, under 610 for DPA1, and some 440 for DPB1. A handful of DR-DQ haplotypes were treated as single units for association and clustering because of strong linkage in the cohort. Across 300 to 400 genotyped donors of the cohort, an average of about 250,000 unique TCR beta nucleotide sequences per donor were sequenced, and roughly 17% of those sequences were non-productive. Results and caveats for the whole study, not just this receptor: The 87-base-pair reads could not distinguish some IMGT-functional V segments, including TRBV6-2 and TRBV6-3, so those segments were excluded. The authors suggested that the approach could potentially be generalized to other disease states and immunological phenotypes. Cytomegalovirus status was reported to be diagnosed by the classifier with high specificity and sensitivity in both the original and validation cohorts. Because some donors lacked HLA typing at each locus, the association tests relied only on the typed subset. In a later analysis, some 17,000 TCR beta sequences were associated with specific HLA alleles at a false discovery rate of 0.05. According to a later genetic analysis, donors in an Asian-associated ancestry cluster had fewer N-insertions in productive TCRs than the approximately 650-donor mean. A few of the identified cytomegalovirus-associated TCR beta chains were confirmed in vitro to be specific for cytomegalovirus antigens. In a later analysis, HLA-associated TCR beta chains showed more clonal expansion and lower generation probabilities than non-associated chains that were equally common. Most CMV-associated TCR beta chains appeared to be HLA-restricted in a later analysis, and the HLA associations seemed to be driven largely by CMV exposure. An earlier analysis of approximately 530 of the donors showed that most TCR beta V segments appeared in productive rearrangements either about 87% or about 30% of the time, which broadly matched IMGT annotations. Several of the top co-occurrence clusters appeared to be linked to parvovirus B19, influenza, CMV and Epstein-Barr virus, according to a later analysis. Most TCR sequences were observed very rarely across donors, whereas some public TCRs were present in many individuals. Correlated functional status among segregating V segments might be attributable to linkage disequilibrium, but an unknown experimental factor could not be ruled out. A further reported finding was that TCR beta sequences accurately predicted the HLA-A and HLA-B alleles for most subjects in the first cohort. An association between a missense DCLRE1C variant and V-gene and J-gene trimming of TCR beta chains was found in a later genetic analysis and replicated in an independent cohort. A cluster of highly shared sequence variants was judged likely to be a technical artifact of the sequencing pipeline. Only TCR beta chains were sequenced in this cohort, and the absence of alpha or paired-chain data limited detectable features. Assigning TCR associations to individual alleles was difficult when HLA alleles, especially DR and DQ, strongly co-occurred. The only immune exposure information available for the cohort was CMV serostatus. Presence/absence analyses assumed roughly uniform sequencing depth across donors, an assumption that may not hold. Because counts were too low, about 15 rarely observed V segments, including chromosome 9 orphons, were left out of the earlier analysis of some 640 of the donors. In a later analysis, TCR association rates were found to vary across HLA loci, with the most associated TCRs seen for DRB1 alleles and the fewest for HLA-C alleles. In the study, 150 to 200 TCR beta chains were listed as associated with cytomegalovirus.

In total, approximately 690 healthy bone marrow donors made up the cohort. At the time of sampling, all cohort members were nominally healthy, though unrecorded immune exposures were likely present. The donor was CMV seropositive and was included in the group of 270 or so seropositive cohort members. A peripheral blood sample was collected from each donor, and TCR beta sequencing was performed on peripheral blood mononuclear cells. Genomic DNA was extracted from the blood cell samples with the Qiagen DNeasy Blood Extraction Kit. Remarks on this clone: The antigen this receptor binds is unknown. No much larger clone exists at a distance of one base, and base qualities are not known.

Receptor amplification or capture employed the immunoSEQ multiplex PCR assay. For the multiplex PCR, a mixture combining 60 forward primers for TCR Vbeta segments and 13 reverse primers for TCR Jbeta segments was used. The CDR3 region of rearranged TCR beta genes was amplified from genomic DNA with a multiplex PCR assay. On the Illumina HiSeq System, the amplified TCR beta libraries were sequenced as 87-base-pair reads. In the source study's methods: In a later analysis, tens of millions of unique TCR beta chains were counted across the 500 to 850 repertoires, and about 10 million of these chains were shared by at least two donors. Raw reads were error-corrected and collapsed into unique sequences with a nearest-neighbor algorithm that merged closely related sequences to remove PCR and sequencing errors. V, D and J gene segments were assigned by aligning CDR3 sequences to IMGT reference sequences. For a sequence to be retained, a match of at least six nucleotides to both a V gene segment and a J gene segment was required. Rearrangements were called productive when the CDR3 lacked stop codons and stayed in frame with V and J; all others were non-productive. Following IMGT convention, CDR3 was defined as the stretch from the second conserved V-encoded cysteine up to the conserved J-encoded phenylalanine. The earlier analysis of about 500 of the donors excluded sequences that lacked an unambiguous match to a single V gene segment. An earlier analysis of about 590 of the donors classified V segments as functional when productive rearrangements were above 56.7% and as segregating when the standard deviation between donors was above 5%. A statistical classification framework was built to diagnose cytomegalovirus status from the catalog of TCR beta chain sequences. V and J gene assignment, in a later analysis, came from comparing TCR nucleotide sequences with IMGT/GENE-DB human TR gene sequences. Using the TCRdist pipeline, a later analysis assigned CDR3 sequences along with most-parsimonious VDJ recombination scenarios. In a later analysis, each TCR beta chain was defined by its CDR3 amino acid sequence together with its V-gene family, and reads lacking a unique V-gene family were excluded. A later analysis removed 592 highly shared, low-generation-probability nucleotide sequences to deal with suspected cross-contamination and a sequencing artifact. For each public chain, a later analysis derived a clonal expansion index from normalized ranks of inferred template counts within each repertoire. In a later analysis, generation probabilities were computed using a VDJ recombination model fitted to out-of-frame rearrangements, and the results were checked against IGoR. In a later analysis, hypergeometric tests were used to score TCR-TCR, TCR-HLA and TCR-CMV co-occurrence, with a repertoire-size bias correction applied to TCR pairs. To estimate false discovery rates, a later analysis permuted the HLA or CMV assignments 20 times. In a later analysis, co-occurring TCRs were grouped with DBSCAN, and TCRdist sequence similarity was added when clustering was performed within HLA-allele-positive subsets. Repertoires with fewer than 30,000 or more than 120,000 public chains, plus five repertoires with anomalous nucleotide sharing, were excluded from co-occurrence clustering. Entries here come from immuneACCESS through TCRdb and include only in-frame sequences with V and J called. Some clones fail to appear in such tables; in the studies checked, an unresolved V gene covers under half of the shortfall, and the cause of the remainder is unknown. Clone size and the V and J calls come from that table; the DNA yielded D and trimming. The sample profile shows more than 150,000 clones; over 70% of them were found once. The top ten clonotypes cover around 2.1% of the sample.

V loses 4 bases at its end and J loses 3 bases; junction bases beyond the gene matches: 4. Taken from the germline V gene, the CDR1 and CDR2 loops are MGHRA and YSYEKL. Taken from cysteine to phenylalanine, the CDR3 has 16 residues. Here the CDR3 DNA is all that survives: 48 bases in frame from base 1. The sequence links TRBV4-1 to TRBJ2-2; 11 nucleotides in the junction match TRBD2. The origin of this receptor is a woman aged 18-29 years in good health and CMV-seropositive. The sample was PBMCs. The nucleotides read TGCGCCAGCAGCCTCTTAGCGGGGGGGGACACCGGGGAGCTGTTTTTT. This gives the protein CASSLLAGGDTGELFF.